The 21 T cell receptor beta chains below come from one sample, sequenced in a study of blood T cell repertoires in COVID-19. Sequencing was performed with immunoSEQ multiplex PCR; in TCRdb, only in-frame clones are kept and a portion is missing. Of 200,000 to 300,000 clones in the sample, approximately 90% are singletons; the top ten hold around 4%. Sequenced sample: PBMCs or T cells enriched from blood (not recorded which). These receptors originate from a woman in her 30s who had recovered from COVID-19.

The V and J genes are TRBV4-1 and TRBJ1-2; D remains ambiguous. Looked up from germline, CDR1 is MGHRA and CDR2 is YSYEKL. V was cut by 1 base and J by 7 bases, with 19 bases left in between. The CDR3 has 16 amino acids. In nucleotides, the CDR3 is TGCGCCAGCAGCCAAGGTGTCTCGGGTGCGGTTGGTGGCTACACCTTC. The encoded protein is CASSQGVSGAVGGYTF.

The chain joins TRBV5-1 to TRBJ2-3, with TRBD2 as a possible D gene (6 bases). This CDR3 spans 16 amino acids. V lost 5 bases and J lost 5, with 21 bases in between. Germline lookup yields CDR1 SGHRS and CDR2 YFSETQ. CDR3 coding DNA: TGCGCCAGCAGATATAGGAGGGAGGCCACCGGAGATACGCAGTATTTT. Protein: CASRYRREATGDTQYF.

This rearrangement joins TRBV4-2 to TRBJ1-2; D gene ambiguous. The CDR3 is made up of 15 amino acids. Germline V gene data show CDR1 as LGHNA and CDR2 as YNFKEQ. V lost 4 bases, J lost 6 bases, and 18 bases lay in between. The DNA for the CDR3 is TGTGCCAGCAGCCTCTACACCGGGGATGAGCATGGCTACACCTTC. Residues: CASSLYTGDEHGYTF.

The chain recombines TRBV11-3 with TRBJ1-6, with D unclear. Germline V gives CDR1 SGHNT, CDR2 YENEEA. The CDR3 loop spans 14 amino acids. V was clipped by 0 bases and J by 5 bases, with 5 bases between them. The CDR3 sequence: CASSLDNNNSPLHF. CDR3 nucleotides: TGTGCCAGCAGCTTAGACAACAATAATTCACCCCTCCACTTT. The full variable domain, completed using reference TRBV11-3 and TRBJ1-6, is EAGVVQSPRYKIIEKKQPVAFWCNPISGHNTLYWYLQNLGQGPELLIRYENEEAVDDSQLPKDRFSAERLKGVDSTLKIQPAELGDSAVYLCASSLDNNNSPLHFGNGTRLTVT.

The CDR3: CASSLPQTGFPEAFF. CDR3 DNA: TGTGCCAGCAGCTTGCCGCAAACAGGGTTTCCTGAAGCTTTCTTT. The chain recombines TRBV5-4 with TRBJ1-1, with D perhaps TRBD1 (6 bases). Germline loops: CDR1 SGHNT, CDR2 YYREEE (reference sequence). The germline V and J ends were trimmed by 1 base and 6 bases, with 16 bases remaining between them. The CDR3 has 15 residues.

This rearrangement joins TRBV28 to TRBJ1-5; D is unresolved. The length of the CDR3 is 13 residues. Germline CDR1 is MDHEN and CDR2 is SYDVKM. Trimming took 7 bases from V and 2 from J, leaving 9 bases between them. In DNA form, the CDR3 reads TGTGCCAGCACCGCTAGCGGCAATCAGCCCCAGCATTTT. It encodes CASTASGNQPQHF.

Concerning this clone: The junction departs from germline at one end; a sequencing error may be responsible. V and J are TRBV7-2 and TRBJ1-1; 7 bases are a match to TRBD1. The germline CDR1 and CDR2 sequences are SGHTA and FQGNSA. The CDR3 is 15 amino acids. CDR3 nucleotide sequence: TGTGCCAGCAGCTTAGCGCGAACAGGGGAGACTGAAGCCCTCTTT. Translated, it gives CASSLARTGETEALF.

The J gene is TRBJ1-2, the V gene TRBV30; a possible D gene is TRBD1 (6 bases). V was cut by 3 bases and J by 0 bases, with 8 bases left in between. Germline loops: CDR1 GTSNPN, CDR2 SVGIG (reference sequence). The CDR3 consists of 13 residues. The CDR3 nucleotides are TGTGCCTGGAGGACAGGTCCTAACTATGGCTACACCTTC. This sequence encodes CAWRTGPNYGYTF.

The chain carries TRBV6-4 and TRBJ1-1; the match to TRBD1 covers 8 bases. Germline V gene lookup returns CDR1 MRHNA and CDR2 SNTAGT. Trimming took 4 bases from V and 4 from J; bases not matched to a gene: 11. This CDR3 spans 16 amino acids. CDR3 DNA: TGTGCCAGCAGTGCCCGCAGGGCAGGGGGCGTCACTGAAGCTTTCTTT. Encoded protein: CASSARRAGGVTEAFF.

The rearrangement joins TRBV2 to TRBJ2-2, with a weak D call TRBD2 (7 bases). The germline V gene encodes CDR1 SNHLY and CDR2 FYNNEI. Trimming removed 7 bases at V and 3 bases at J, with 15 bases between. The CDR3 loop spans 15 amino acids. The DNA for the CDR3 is TGTGCCAGCAAGGGGGGGTACCGAGACACCGGGGAGCTGTTTTTT. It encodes CASKGGYRDTGELFF.

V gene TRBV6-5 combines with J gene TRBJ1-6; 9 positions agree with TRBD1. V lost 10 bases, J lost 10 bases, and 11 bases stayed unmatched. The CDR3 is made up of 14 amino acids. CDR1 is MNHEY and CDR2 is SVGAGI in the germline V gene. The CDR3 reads CATRGQGGGSPLHF. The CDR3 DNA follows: TGTGCCACCAGGGGACAGGGAGGAGGCTCACCCCTCCACTTT.

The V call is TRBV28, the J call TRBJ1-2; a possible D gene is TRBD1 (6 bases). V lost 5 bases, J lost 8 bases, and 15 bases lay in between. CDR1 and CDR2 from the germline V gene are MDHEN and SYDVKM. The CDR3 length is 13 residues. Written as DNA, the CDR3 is TGTGCCAGCAGTGCACAGGGCCGGGGAGGCTACACCTTC. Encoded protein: CASSAQGRGGYTF.

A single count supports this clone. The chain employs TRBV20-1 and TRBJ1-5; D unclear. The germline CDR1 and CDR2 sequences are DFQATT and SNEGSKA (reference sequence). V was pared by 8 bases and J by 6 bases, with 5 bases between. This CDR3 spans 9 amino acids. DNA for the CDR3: TGCAGTCTAGGTCAGCCCCAGCATTTT. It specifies CSLGQPQHF.

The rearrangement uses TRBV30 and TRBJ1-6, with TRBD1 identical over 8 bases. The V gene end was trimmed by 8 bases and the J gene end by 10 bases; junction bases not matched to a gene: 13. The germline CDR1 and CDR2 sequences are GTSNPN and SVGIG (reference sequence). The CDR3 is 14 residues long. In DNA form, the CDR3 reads TGTGCCCCCTCCGGACAGGGAAGGAGATCACCCCTCCACTTT. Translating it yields CAPSGQGRRSPLHF. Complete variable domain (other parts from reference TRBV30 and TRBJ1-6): SQTIHQWPATLVQPVGSPLSLECTVEGTSNPNLYWYRQAAGRGLQLLFYSVGIGQISSEVPQNLSASRPQDRQFILSSKKLLLSDSGFYLCAPSGQGRRSPLHFGNGTRLTVT.

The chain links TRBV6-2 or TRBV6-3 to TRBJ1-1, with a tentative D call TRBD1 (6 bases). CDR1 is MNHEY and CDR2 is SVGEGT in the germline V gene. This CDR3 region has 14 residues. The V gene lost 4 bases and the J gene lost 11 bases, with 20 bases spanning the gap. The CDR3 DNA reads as TGTGCCAGCAGTTTAAAGGGGGTCACCGGCGGGGCTTTCTTT. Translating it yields CASSLKGVTGGAFF.

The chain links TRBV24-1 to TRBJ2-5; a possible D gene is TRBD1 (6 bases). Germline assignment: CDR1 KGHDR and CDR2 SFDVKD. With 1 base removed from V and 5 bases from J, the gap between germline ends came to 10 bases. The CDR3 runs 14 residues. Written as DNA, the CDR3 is TGTGCCACCAGTGATTTATACAGGGACGAGACCCAGTACTTC. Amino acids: CATSDLYRDETQYF.

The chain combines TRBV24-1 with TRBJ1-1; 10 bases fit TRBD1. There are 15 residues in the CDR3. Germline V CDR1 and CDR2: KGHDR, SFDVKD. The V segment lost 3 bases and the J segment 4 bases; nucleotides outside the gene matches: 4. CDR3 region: CATSDPRTGGTEAFF. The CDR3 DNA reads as TGTGCCACCAGTGATCCCAGGACAGGGGGCACTGAAGCTTTCTTT.

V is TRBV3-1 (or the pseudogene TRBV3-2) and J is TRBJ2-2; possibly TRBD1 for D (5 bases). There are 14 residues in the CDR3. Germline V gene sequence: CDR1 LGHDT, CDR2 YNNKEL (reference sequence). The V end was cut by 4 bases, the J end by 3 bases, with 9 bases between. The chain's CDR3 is CASSRGQYTGELFF. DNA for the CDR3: TGTGCCAGCAGCCGTGGACAATACACCGGGGAGCTGTTTTTT.

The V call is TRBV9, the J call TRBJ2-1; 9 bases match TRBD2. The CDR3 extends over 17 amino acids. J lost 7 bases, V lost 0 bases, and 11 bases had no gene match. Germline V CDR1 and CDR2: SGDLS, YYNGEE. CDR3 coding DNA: TGTGCCAGCAGCGTAGAAGTAGGGTTAGCGGGAGAGAATGAGCAGTTCTTC. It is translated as CASSVEVGLAGENEQFF.

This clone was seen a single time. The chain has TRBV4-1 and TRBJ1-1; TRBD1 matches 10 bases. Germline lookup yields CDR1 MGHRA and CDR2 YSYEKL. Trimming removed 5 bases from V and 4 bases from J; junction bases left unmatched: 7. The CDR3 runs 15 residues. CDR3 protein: CASSWPGQGTTEAFF. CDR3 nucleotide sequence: TGCGCCAGCAGCTGGCCGGGACAGGGGACCACTGAAGCTTTCTTT.

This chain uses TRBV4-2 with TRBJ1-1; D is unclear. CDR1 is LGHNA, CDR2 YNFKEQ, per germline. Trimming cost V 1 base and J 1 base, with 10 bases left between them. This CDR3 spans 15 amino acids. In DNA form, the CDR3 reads TGTGCCAGCAGCCAAGGGGTAGGAGGGAACACTGAAGCTTTCTTT. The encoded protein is CASSQGVGGNTEAFF.